This T cell receptor beta chain was identified during a study of T cell clonotyping in hematopoietic cell transplantation. Study-wide results and limits: Higher Inverse Simpson Index values in graft donor and pretransplant recipient predicted broader posttransplant TCR diversity. After transplant, recipient diversity fell while pathologically expanded clonotypes grew through day 180.

Method: immunoSEQ multiplex PCR; TCRdb's copy keeps in-frame clones and lacks some. The top ten hold around 1.5% of the sample, which has about 38,000 clones, roughly 96% seen once. Documented time point: recipient sample about 28 days before transplant, after cytoreduction. A remark on this clone: As yet, its antigen is unknown.

The CDR3 runs 14 residues. V was cut by 6 bases and J by 0 bases, with 12 bases left in between. Germline V gene sequence: CDR1 LNHDA, CDR2 SQIVND (reference sequence). The source is a man aged 35-49 years with chronic myeloid leukemia. Some clones in this sample may be carry-over from other donors' samples. The source material was peripheral blood mononuclear cells, sampled before stem cell transplant. The V and J genes are TRBV19 and TRBJ2-7; D is undetermined. This chain's CDR3 is CASSSTVSSYEQYF. The CDR3 DNA sequence: TGTGCCAGTAGCTCGACCGTTAGCTCCTACGAGCAGTACTTC.